A selection of T cell receptor beta chains follows, all from one sample in a study of blood T cell repertoires in COVID-19. Profiling relied on immunoSEQ multiplex PCR, and the TCRdb table lists in-frame clones only, not all of them. The table includes roughly 140,000 clones, 84% detected once. Sequenced material: peripheral blood. These receptors all come from a man in his 70s with acute or convalescent COVID-19. Each CDR3 is given with its conserved first and last residue. The D gene is left open where the match is weak. A clone size is listed for some rows: how often the clone was seen (once, few, many), or a class if it is expanded.

d_call	j_call	v_call	clone_size	cdr3_nt	cdr3_aa
-	TRBJ1-4	TRBV4-2	-	TGTGCCAGCAGCCAGTCACGACAGATCTCTAATGAAAAACTGTTTTTT	CASSQSRQISNEKLFF
-	TRBJ2-5	TRBV28	-	TGTGCCAGCAGCTCGACACCAAAACAAGAGACCCAGTACTTC	CASSSTPKQETQYF
TRBD2	TRBJ2-7	TRBV5-4	-	TGTGCCAGCAGCTGGGAACGACTAGCGGGAGAGCAGTACTTC	CASSWERLAGEQYF
TRBD1	TRBJ2-4	TRBV5-6	-	TGTGCCAGCAGCAAAGGGACAGACTCCAAAAACATTCAGTACTTC	CASSKGTDSKNIQYF
-	TRBJ1-6	TRBV9	-	TGTGCCAGCAGCCCATCGGGATCCTATAATTCACCCCTCCACTTT	CASSPSGSYNSPLHF
TRBD1	TRBJ2-5	TRBV28	-	TGTGCCAGCAGTTTACTTCGGACAGGAGTAGAGACCCAGTACTTC	CASSLLRTGVETQYF
-	TRBJ1-6	TRBV6-5	-	TGTGCCAGCAGTTACCAACAGGCCATGAATTCACCCCTCCACTTT	CASSYQQAMNSPLHF
-	TRBJ2-7	TRBV5-1	-	TGCGCCAGCAGCTTGGAGCGCGGGGGCTCGGGAGAGCAGTACTTC	CASSLERGGSGEQYF
TRBD1	TRBJ2-3	TRBV19	few	TGTGCCAGTAGGAGGGACAGGAATCGATATACGCAGTATTTT	CASRRDRNRYTQYF
-	TRBJ2-7	TRBV3-1/TRBV3-2	few	TGTGCCAGCAGCCTCCGGGGGGCGTTGGACGAGCAGTACTTC	CASSLRGALDEQYF
TRBD1	TRBJ1-3	TRBV6-6	-	TGTGCCAGCAGTCCCCCCGGGACAGAACTCTCTGGAAACACCATATATTTT	CASSPPGTELSGNTIYF
TRBD1	TRBJ1-5	TRBV28	-	TGTGCCAGCAGTTTTTTACCCGGGAGAACAGGGGGGGGTATTCAGCCCCAGCATTTT	CASSFLPGRTGGGIQPQHF
TRBD1	TRBJ1-3	TRBV6-5	-	TGTGCCAGCAGCGAGGGACAACAGGGGCTAAACACCATATATTTT	CASSEGQQGLNTIYF